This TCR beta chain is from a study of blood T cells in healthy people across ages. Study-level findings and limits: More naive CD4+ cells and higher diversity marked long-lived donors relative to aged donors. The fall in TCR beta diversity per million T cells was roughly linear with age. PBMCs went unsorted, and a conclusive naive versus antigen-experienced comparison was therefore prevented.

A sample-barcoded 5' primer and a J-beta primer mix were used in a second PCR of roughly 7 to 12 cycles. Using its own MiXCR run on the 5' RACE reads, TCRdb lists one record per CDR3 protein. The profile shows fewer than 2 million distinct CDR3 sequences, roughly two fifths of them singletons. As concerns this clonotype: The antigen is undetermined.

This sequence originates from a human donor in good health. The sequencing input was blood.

The CDR3 here is CASSLGMTSYEQYF. CDR3 DNA: TGTGCCAGCAGCTTAGGGATGACGTCCTACGAGCAGTACTTC. This chain joins TRBV11-1 and TRBJ2-7; D is ambiguous. Trimming left V 1 base short and J 1 base short, with 8 bases between. There are 14 residues in the CDR3. CDR1 is SGHAT, CDR2 FQDESV, per germline (reference sequence).